A selection of T cell receptor beta chains follows, all from one sample in a study of CD8+ T cells in alopecia areata. Assay used: immunoSEQ multiplex PCR; TCRdb lists only in-frame clones, some missing. Counted here are about 180,000 clones, 40% to 65% occurring once; the ten biggest clones make up around 9.1%. Specimen: CD8+ T cells sorted from blood, collected around week 54, from a patient treated with tofacitinib. These receptors originate from a human donor with alopecia areata. Both conserved end residues are part of each CDR3. Each record gives: V gene, J gene, CDR3 protein.

v_gene: TRBV6-4; j_gene: TRBJ2-2; CDR3aa: CASSTILGVTGELFF
v_gene: TRBV7-2; j_gene: TRBJ2-2; CDR3aa: CASSSGQYTGELFF
v_gene: TRBV6-5; j_gene: TRBJ2-2; CDR3aa: CASTFLEGPGELFF
v_gene: TRBV9; j_gene: TRBJ1-1; CDR3aa: CASSLLGTGIDTEAFF
v_gene: TRBV13; j_gene: TRBJ2-2; CDR3aa: CASSLLAEGKGYTGELFF
v_gene: TRBV5-6; j_gene: TRBJ1-2; CDR3aa: CASSLDRGPYGYTF
v_gene: TRBV27; j_gene: TRBJ2-7; CDR3aa: CASSLAAGRYHEQYF
v_gene: TRBV10-3; j_gene: TRBJ2-7; CDR3aa: CAISELSGGYYEQYF
v_gene: TRBV5-1; j_gene: TRBJ1-1; CDR3aa: CASSFRTEATEAFF
v_gene: TRBV4-1; j_gene: TRBJ1-6; CDR3aa: CASSSSPPGQTSPLHF
v_gene: TRBV29-1; j_gene: TRBJ2-2; CDR3aa: CSVFWGSGELFF
v_gene: TRBV27; j_gene: TRBJ1-5; CDR3aa: CASSLMAGYQPQHF
v_gene: TRBV11-2; j_gene: TRBJ2-7; CDR3aa: CASSLEERGLPYEQYF
v_gene: TRBV30; j_gene: TRBJ2-2; CDR3aa: CAWSVLRGPAGELFF
v_gene: TRBV5-6; j_gene: TRBJ1-2; CDR3aa: CASSLGRNYGYTF
v_gene: TRBV11-2; j_gene: TRBJ2-3; CDR3aa: CASSLALASGEITDTQYF
v_gene: TRBV15; j_gene: TRBJ2-7; CDR3aa: CATRGTEHYEQYF
v_gene: TRBV9; j_gene: TRBJ2-5; CDR3aa: CASSPPGGAGGRETQYF
v_gene: TRBV19; j_gene: TRBJ2-2; CDR3aa: CASSIGAENTGELFF
v_gene: TRBV30; j_gene: TRBJ1-1; CDR3aa: CAWSVTGDTEAFF
v_gene: TRBV30; j_gene: TRBJ1-2; CDR3aa: CAWSVHPGTGYTF
v_gene: TRBV2; j_gene: TRBJ2-7; CDR3aa: CASSEAGPYEQYF